These 32 T cell receptor beta chains were all obtained from the same sample, sequenced in a study of blood T cell repertoires in COVID-19. Only in-frame clones appear in the TCRdb table, and some are missing; sequencing was by immunoSEQ multiplex PCR. Of about 41,000 clones in the sample, about 85% were seen once. Source material: peripheral blood. The receptors stem from a man between 60 and 75 years old with acute or convalescent COVID-19.

This CDR3 reads CASSYSTGTGDYEQYF. The CDR3 coding sequence is TGTGCCAGCAGTTACTCCACCGGGACAGGGGACTACGAGCAGTACTTC. V and J are TRBV6-2 or TRBV6-3 and TRBJ2-7; TRBD1 aligns across 10 bases. The CDR3 length is 16 residues. V was clipped by 0 bases and J by 3 bases; unmatched bases: 5. The germline CDR1 and CDR2 sequences are MNHEY and SVGEGT.

The V and J genes are TRBV4-1 and TRBJ1-2; D is unclear. Trimming took off 0 bases at V and 7 bases at J, with 12 bases between the two ends. Germline V gene data show CDR1 as MGHRA and CDR2 as YSYEKL. This CDR3 is 14 amino acids long. CDR3 amino acids: CASSQDPTDSGYTF. In DNA, the CDR3 is TGCGCCAGCAGCCAAGATCCAACCGATAGTGGCTACACCTTC.

J is TRBJ1-2 and V is TRBV27, with D maybe TRBD1 (6 bases). Trimming cost V 5 bases and J 5 bases, with 18 bases left between them. Germline V gene data show CDR1 as MNHEY and CDR2 as SMNVEV (reference sequence). CDR3 length equals 15 residues. For the CDR3, the DNA is TGTGCCAGCAGTATACGAAAGGACAGCTTTTATGGCTACACCTTC. Amino acids: CASSIRKDSFYGYTF.

The chain has TRBV27 and TRBJ2-7; perhaps TRBD2 as D (5 bases). The CDR3 length is 12 residues. With 5 bases removed from V and 3 bases from J, the gap between germline ends came to 8 bases. The germline V gene encodes CDR1 MNHEY and CDR2 SMNVEV (reference sequence). The CDR3 coding sequence is TGTGCCAGCAGTCGTGGACTCTACGAGCAGTACTTC. Its protein is CASSRGLYEQYF.

V usage is TRBV27 and J usage is TRBJ1-6; no reliable D call. The germline gives CDR1 MNHEY, CDR2 SMNVEV (reference sequence). The V end was cut by 2 bases, the J end by 0 bases, with 8 bases between. The CDR3 contains 16 residues. The CDR3, as DNA: TGTGCCAGCAGTTTACAGGCAAGCTCCTATAATTCACCCCTCCACTTT. Residues: CASSLQASSYNSPLHF.

This clone was recorded only once. The chain uses TRBV18 and TRBJ1-4; 7 positions match TRBD1. After removal of 3 bases from V and 4 bases from J, the junction contained 5 bases not matched to a gene. This CDR3 is built from 15 residues. The germline V gene has CDR1 KGHSH and CDR2 LQKENI. CDR3 region: CASSPGQVVNEKLFF. For the CDR3, the DNA is TGTGCCAGCTCACCCGGACAGGTGGTTAATGAAAAACTGTTTTTT. Looking up the rest from reference TRBV18 and TRBJ1-4 gives the full variable domain: NAGVMQNPRHLVRRRGQEARLRCSPMKGHSHVYWYRQLPEEGLKFMVYLQKENIIDESGMPKERFSAEFPKEGPSILRIQQVVRGDSAAYFCASSPGQVVNEKLFFGSGTQLSVL.

The J gene is TRBJ2-2, the V gene TRBV5-1, with TRBD2 matching over 11 bases. CDR1 is SGHRS, CDR2 YFSETQ, per germline. CDR3 length: 15 residues. V lost 0 bases, J lost 6 bases, and 1 base stayed unmatched. The CDR3 is CASSLGLAGPGELFF. CDR3 nucleotides: TGCGCCAGCAGCTTGGGACTAGCGGGGCCCGGGGAGCTGTTTTTT. Looking up the rest from reference TRBV5-1 and TRBJ2-2 gives the full variable domain: KAGVTQTPRYLIKTRGQQVTLSCSPISGHRSVSWYQQTPGQGLQFLFEYFSETQRNKGNFPGRFSGRQFSNSRSEMNVSTLELGDSALYLCASSLGLAGPGELFFGEGSRLTVL.

CDR3 amino acids: CASSPRARVGSSNQPQHF. In DNA form, the CDR3 reads TGTGCCAGCTCACCACGAGCGCGGGTCGGGTCGTCCAATCAGCCCCAGCATTTT. J is TRBJ1-5 and V is TRBV18; D gene ambiguous. The CDR3 length is 18 residues. V lost 1 base and J lost 3, with 19 bases in between. The germline CDR1 and CDR2 sequences are KGHSH and LQKENI.

The chain is built from TRBV6-5 and TRBJ1-6; D unresolved. The CDR3 length is 15 residues. V lost 4 bases and J lost 10, with 17 bases in between. Per germline, CDR1 MNHEY and CDR2 SVGAGI. In nucleotides, the CDR3 is TGTGCCAGCAGTTTCGGGCAGGTGACGGGGTCACCCCTCCACTTT. It encodes CASSFGQVTGSPLHF.

The chain has TRBV24-1 and TRBJ2-7; 9 bases match TRBD1. The CDR3 length is 15 residues. V shed 7 bases, J shed 3 bases, and the junction held 9 bases outside the gene matches. Germline V gene sequence: CDR1 KGHDR, CDR2 SFDVKD. The CDR3 sequence is CATSEGQGIFYEQYF. In DNA, the CDR3 is TGTGCCACCAGCGAGGGACAGGGTATTTTCTACGAGCAGTACTTC.

This clone was recorded once. The chain uses TRBV6-6 and TRBJ1-4; D is perhaps TRBD1 (6 bases). The CDR3 loop spans 14 amino acids. Per the germline V gene, CDR1 is MNHNY and CDR2 is SVGAGI (reference sequence). V lost 6 bases and J 0 bases, leaving 8 bases between the germline ends. For the CDR3, the DNA is TGTGCCAGCAGGGACAGCTCAACTAATGAAAAACTGTTTTTT. It translates to CASRDSSTNEKLFF.

This clone showed up just a few times. This chain links TRBV7-8 with TRBJ1-4; no firm D call. Germline CDR1 and CDR2: SGHVS and FQNEAQ. The CDR3 runs 14 residues. Trimming removed 5 bases at V and 2 bases at J, with 9 bases between. This CDR3 reads CASSPGRTNEKLFF. The CDR3 nucleotides read TGTGCCAGCAGCCCGGGGAGGACTAATGAAAAACTGTTTTTT.

The rearrangement uses TRBV5-4 and TRBJ2-2; 7 positions match TRBD2. Germline V lookup: CDR1 SGHNT, CDR2 YYREEE (reference sequence). The CDR3 has 15 residues. Trimming at V came to 0 bases and at J to 5 bases, leaving 4 bases not matched to a gene. CDR3 bases: TGTGCCAGCAGCTTGGTTAGGGAGGGAACCGGGGAGCTGTTTTTT. As protein: CASSLVREGTGELFF.

This chain joins TRBV5-4 and TRBJ2-5; 11 bases fit TRBD2. CDR3 length equals 15 residues. The ends lost 0 bases at V and 4 bases at J; junction bases unmatched: 2. Germline-derived CDR1 and CDR2 are SGHNT and YYREEE (reference sequence). This CDR3 reads CASSLVLAGVETQYF. DNA for the CDR3: TGTGCCAGCAGCTTGGTACTAGCGGGGGTAGAGACCCAGTACTTC.

The chain joins TRBV6-2 or TRBV6-3 to TRBJ1-1; D not resolved. This CDR3 spans 12 amino acids. Germline lookup yields CDR1 MNHEY and CDR2 SVGEGT. The V gene lost 6 bases and the J gene lost 1 base, with 6 bases spanning the gap. In DNA, the CDR3 is TGTGCCAGCAGCCGACAGAACACTGAAGCTTTCTTT. It yields the protein CASSRQNTEAFF.

This chain connects TRBV11-2 to TRBJ1-5, with 7 bases matching TRBD1. CDR1 SGHAT and CDR2 FQNNGV come from the germline V gene. This CDR3 is built from 13 residues. Trimming cost V 6 bases and J 5 bases; bases outside gene matches: 4. CDR3 in amino acids: CASSTQGDQPQHF. The CDR3, as DNA: TGTGCCAGCAGTACTCAGGGGGATCAGCCCCAGCATTTT.

J is TRBJ2-3 and V is TRBV19; 9 bases match TRBD2. J gave up 4 bases and V 3 bases, and 8 bases lay outside the gene matches. Germline V lookup: CDR1 LNHDA, CDR2 SQIVND (reference sequence). This CDR3 has 16 residues. The DNA of the CDR3 is TGTGCCAGTAGTATCAAGTCTAGCGGGGTGGCAGATACGCAGTATTTT. Amino acid sequence: CASSIKSSGVADTQYF.

V usage is TRBV11-3 and J usage is TRBJ2-2; 10 bases map to TRBD1. Trimming took 2 bases from V and 3 from J; bases not matched to a gene: 12. Germline V gene lookup returns CDR1 SGHNT and CDR2 YENEEA. The CDR3 runs 19 residues. CDR3 bases: TGTGCCAGCAGCTTATCCGGGACAGGGGTTGAGGGTTACACCGGGGAGCTGTTTTTT. Translation: CASSLSGTGVEGYTGELFF.

This clone has a single count. V is TRBV3-1 (or the pseudogene TRBV3-2) and J is TRBJ2-1; 14 bases fit TRBD2. The length of the CDR3 is 17 residues. Germline CDR1 is LGHDT and CDR2 is YNNKEL (reference sequence). The junction had 5 bases not matched to a gene; V was cut back by 2 bases and J by 5 bases. CDR3 DNA sequence: TGTGCCAGCAGCCAAAACCTGGGACTAGCGGGAGACAATGAGCAGTTCTTC. Encoded protein: CASSQNLGLAGDNEQFF.

This chain connects TRBV6-2 or TRBV6-3 to TRBJ1-6; 9 positions agree with TRBD1. The CDR3 consists of 15 residues. CDR1 and CDR2 from the germline V gene are MNHEY and SVGEGT. With 3 bases clipped from V and 13 bases from J, the junction kept 10 bases outside the gene matches. The CDR3 is CASSYVDRGDLPLHF. CDR3 nucleotide sequence: TGTGCCAGCAGTTATGTGGACAGGGGTGATTTGCCCCTCCACTTT.

The chain joins TRBV25-1 to TRBJ2-5, with 11 bases identical to TRBD2. The junction had 9 bases not matched to a gene; V was cut back by 7 bases and J by 5 bases. The CDR3 is 15 amino acids. Germline CDR1 reads MGHDK; CDR2 reads SYGVNS. This CDR3 is CASKTSGARGETQYF. CDR3 DNA: TGTGCCAGCAAGACTAGCGGGGCCCGCGGGGAGACCCAGTACTTC.

J is TRBJ1-5 and V is TRBV30; D is ambiguous. V was clipped by 2 bases and J by 3 bases, with 8 bases between them. This CDR3 comprises 13 residues. Germline loops: CDR1 GTSNPN, CDR2 SVGIG (reference sequence). CDR3 coding DNA: TGTGCCTGGAGTCGGGGAGTCAATCAGCCCCAGCATTTT. It is translated as CAWSRGVNQPQHF.

Only a few counts were recorded for this clone. The chain links TRBV6-2 or TRBV6-3 to TRBJ2-7, with 13 bases lining up with TRBD2. Germline CDR1 MNHEY, CDR2 SVGEGT. The CDR3 sequence is 21 residues long. The trim removed 2 bases at V and 0 bases at J, leaving 16 bases unmatched. In nucleotides, the CDR3 is TGTGCCAGCAGTTACCGTTATGAGGGGTGGACTAGCGGGGGTCACTCCTACGAGCAGTACTTC. Its protein product is CASSYRYEGWTSGGHSYEQYF.

This sequence joins TRBV21-1 and TRBJ1-3. TRBV21-1 is a documented pseudogene. The CDR3 is 14 amino acids. The CDR3 coding sequence is TGTGCCAGCAGCAAAGTGTACTCTGGAAACACCATATATTTT. Amino acids: CASSKVYSGNTIYF.

The rearrangement links TRBV4-3 to TRBJ2-1; D possibly corresponds to TRBD2 (7 bases). Germline V gene sequence: CDR1 LGHNA, CDR2 YSLEER. With 0 bases removed from V and 3 bases from J, the gap between germline ends came to 18 bases. There are 18 residues in the CDR3. For the CDR3, the DNA is TGCGCCAGCAGCCAAGATGGCCTTGCGGGGGCTATCTACAATGAGCAGTTCTTC. Translating it yields CASSQDGLAGAIYNEQFF.

The chain uses TRBV5-6 and TRBJ1-2; tentative D call: TRBD1 (5 bases). CDR1 is SGHDT, CDR2 YYEEEE, per germline. CDR3 length: 12 residues. V lost 2 bases to trimming and J lost 8 bases, with 10 bases between them. CDR3 protein: CASSFGGSGYTF. CDR3 DNA: TGTGCCAGCAGCTTCGGGGGATCCGGCTACACCTTC. The full variable domain, in which reference TRBV5-6 and TRBJ1-2 provide the parts outside the CDR3, is DAGVTQSPTHLIKTRGQQVTLRCSPKSGHDTVSWYQQALGQGPQFIFQYYEEEERQRGNFPDRFSGHQFPNYSSELNVNALLLGDSALYLCASSFGGSGYTFGSGTRLTVV.

For this clone: A junction end diverges from the germline sequence, so it may reflect a read error. The rearrangement uses TRBV7-9 and TRBJ2-6; 9 bases are shared with TRBD2. The CDR3 sequence is 17 residues long. CDR1 SEHNR and CDR2 FQNEAQ come from the germline V gene (reference sequence). As DNA, the CDR3 is TGTGCCAGCAGCGTAGCGGGGGCCAGTGGTGGGGCCAACGTCCTGACTTTC. Encoded protein: CASSVAGASGGANVLTF.

The chain is built from TRBV10-3 and TRBJ1-6; D may be TRBD1 (5 bases). CDR3 size: 14 residues. Germline V gives CDR1 ENHRY, CDR2 SYGVKD. V lost 4 bases, J lost 8 bases, and 12 bases lay in between. CDR3 coding DNA: TGTGCCATCAGTGCGGGGGAGATATATTCACCCCTCCACTTT. It yields the protein CAISAGEIYSPLHF.

The chain has TRBV4-3 and TRBJ1-2; tentative D call: TRBD1 (5 bases). Trimming removed 0 bases at V and 1 base at J, with 6 bases between. The germline gives CDR1 LGHNA, CDR2 YSLEER. This CDR3 has 14 amino acids. Written as DNA, the CDR3 is TGCGCCAGCAGCCAAGATAGGGGTAACTATGGCTACACCTTC. Translation: CASSQDRGNYGYTF.

V gene TRBV7-6 combines with J gene TRBJ2-6; no reliable D call. CDR1 is SGHVS and CDR2 is FNYEAQ in the germline V gene. CDR3 size: 15 residues. The V and J ends lost 5 bases and 3 bases respectively, with 11 bases between them. This chain's CDR3 is CASSPEVNGANVLTF. The CDR3 region has the DNA TGTGCCAGCAGCCCCGAGGTAAATGGGGCCAACGTCCTGACTTTC.

V usage is TRBV11-1 and J usage is TRBJ2-1; 7 positions agree with TRBD2. The trim removed 0 bases at V and 6 bases at J, leaving 5 bases unmatched. The CDR3 has 15 amino acids. Germline CDR1 and CDR2: SGHAT and FQDESV (reference sequence). CDR3 region: CASSLALGGVNEQFF. In DNA form, the CDR3 reads TGTGCCAGCAGCTTAGCGCTGGGAGGGGTCAATGAGCAGTTCTTC.

By share of the sample, this clone is medium-sized. The chain is built from TRBV19 and TRBJ2-1; D ambiguous. V was cut by 2 bases and J by 6 bases, with 14 bases left in between. The CDR3 is 15 amino acids. Germline CDR1 LNHDA, CDR2 SQIVND (reference sequence). Here the CDR3 reads CASSIPTAVFNEQFF. CDR3 DNA: TGTGCCAGTAGTATACCCACAGCAGTTTTCAATGAGCAGTTCTTC. Full variable domain (outside the CDR3, taken from reference TRBV19 and TRBJ2-1): DGGITQSPKYLFRKEGQNVTLSCEQNLNHDAMYWYRQDPGQGLRLIYYSQIVNDFQKGDIAEGYSVSREKKESFPLTVTSAQKNPTAFYLCASSIPTAVFNEQFFGPGTRLTVL.